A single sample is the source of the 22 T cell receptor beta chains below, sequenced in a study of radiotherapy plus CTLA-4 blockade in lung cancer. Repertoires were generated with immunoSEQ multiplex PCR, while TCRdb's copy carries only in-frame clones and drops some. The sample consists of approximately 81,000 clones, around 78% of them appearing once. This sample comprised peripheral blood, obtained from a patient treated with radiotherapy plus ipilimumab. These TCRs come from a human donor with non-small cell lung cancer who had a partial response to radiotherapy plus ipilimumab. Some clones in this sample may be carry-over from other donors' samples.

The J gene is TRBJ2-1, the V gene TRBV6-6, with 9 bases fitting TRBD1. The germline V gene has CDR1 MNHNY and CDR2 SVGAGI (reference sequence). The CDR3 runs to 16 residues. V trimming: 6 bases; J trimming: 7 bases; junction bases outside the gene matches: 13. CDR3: CASSNNPGQGLNEQFF. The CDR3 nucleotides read TGTGCCAGCAGCAACAACCCGGGACAGGGATTAAATGAGCAGTTCTTC.

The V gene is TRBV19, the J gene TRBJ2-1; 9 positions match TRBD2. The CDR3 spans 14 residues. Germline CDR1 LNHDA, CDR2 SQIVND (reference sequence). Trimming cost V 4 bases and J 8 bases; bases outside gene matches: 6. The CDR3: CASSTGLAIDEQFF. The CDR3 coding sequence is TGTGCCAGTAGTACCGGACTAGCGATAGATGAGCAGTTCTTC.

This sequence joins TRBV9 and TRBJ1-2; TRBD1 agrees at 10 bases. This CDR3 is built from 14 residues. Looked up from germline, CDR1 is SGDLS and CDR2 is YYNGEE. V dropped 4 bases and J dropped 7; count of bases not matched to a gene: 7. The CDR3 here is CASSPWDRGTGYTF. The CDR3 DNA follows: TGTGCCAGCAGCCCTTGGGACAGGGGTACTGGCTACACCTTC.

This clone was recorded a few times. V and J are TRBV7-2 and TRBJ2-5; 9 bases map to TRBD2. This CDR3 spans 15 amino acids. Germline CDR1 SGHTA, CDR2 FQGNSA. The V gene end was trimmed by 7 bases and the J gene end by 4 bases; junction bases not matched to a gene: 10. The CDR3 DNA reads TGTGCCAGCAACGAGAAGGGACTAGCAGGAGAGACCCAGTACTTC. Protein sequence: CASNEKGLAGETQYF.

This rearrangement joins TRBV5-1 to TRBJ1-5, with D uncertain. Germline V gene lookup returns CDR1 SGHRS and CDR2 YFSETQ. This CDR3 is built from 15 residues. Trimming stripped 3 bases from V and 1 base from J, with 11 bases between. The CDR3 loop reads CASSYEGMSNQPQHF. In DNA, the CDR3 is TGCGCCAGCAGCTATGAGGGTATGAGCAATCAGCCCCAGCATTTT.

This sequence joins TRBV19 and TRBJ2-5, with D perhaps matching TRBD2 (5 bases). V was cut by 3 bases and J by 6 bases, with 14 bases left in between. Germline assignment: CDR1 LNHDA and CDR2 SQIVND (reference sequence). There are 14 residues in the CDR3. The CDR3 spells CASSISYSGKTQYF. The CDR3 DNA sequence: TGTGCCAGTAGTATTTCGTACTCGGGAAAGACCCAGTACTTC.

The CDR3 sequence is CASSVDLDTQYF. The CDR3 nucleotides are TGTGCCAGCAGCGTAGACTTAGATACGCAGTATTTT. The gene calls are TRBV9 and TRBJ2-3; D gene uncertain. Germline CDR1 SGDLS, CDR2 YYNGEE. This CDR3 contains 12 residues. V shed 0 bases and J shed 5 bases, with 4 bases lying between them.

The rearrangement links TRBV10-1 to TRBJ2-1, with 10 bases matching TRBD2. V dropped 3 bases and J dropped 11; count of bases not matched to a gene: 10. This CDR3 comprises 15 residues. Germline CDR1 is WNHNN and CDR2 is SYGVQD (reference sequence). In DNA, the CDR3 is TGCGCCAGCAGTGACGAGCCTAGCGGGAGACGACAGCAGTTCTTC. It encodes CASSDEPSGRRQQFF.

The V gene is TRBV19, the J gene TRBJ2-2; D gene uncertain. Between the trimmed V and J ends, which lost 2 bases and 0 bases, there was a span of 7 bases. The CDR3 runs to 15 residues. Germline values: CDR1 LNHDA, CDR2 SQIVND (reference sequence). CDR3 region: CASSIMAANTGELFF. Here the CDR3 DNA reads TGTGCCAGTAGTATAATGGCGGCGAACACCGGGGAGCTGTTTTTT.

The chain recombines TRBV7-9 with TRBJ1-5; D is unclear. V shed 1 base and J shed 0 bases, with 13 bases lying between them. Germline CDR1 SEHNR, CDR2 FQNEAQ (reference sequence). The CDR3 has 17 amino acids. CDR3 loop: CASSLGLGENSNQPQHF. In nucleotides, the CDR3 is TGTGCCAGCAGCTTAGGCCTGGGAGAGAATAGCAATCAGCCCCAGCATTTT.

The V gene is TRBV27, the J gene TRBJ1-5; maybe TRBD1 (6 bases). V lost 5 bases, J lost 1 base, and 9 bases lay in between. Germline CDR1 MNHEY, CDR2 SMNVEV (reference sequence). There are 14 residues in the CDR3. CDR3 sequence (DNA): TGTGCCAGCAGTCCACAGGGAAGCAATCAGCCCCAGCATTTT. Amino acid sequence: CASSPQGSNQPQHF.

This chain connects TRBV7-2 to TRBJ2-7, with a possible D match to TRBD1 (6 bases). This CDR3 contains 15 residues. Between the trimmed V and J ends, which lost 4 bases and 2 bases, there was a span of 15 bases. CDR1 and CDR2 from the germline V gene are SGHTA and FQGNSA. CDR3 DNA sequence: TGTGCCAGCAGCTCCCAGGGGAGAAGCACCTACGAGCAGTACTTC. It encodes CASSSQGRSTYEQYF.

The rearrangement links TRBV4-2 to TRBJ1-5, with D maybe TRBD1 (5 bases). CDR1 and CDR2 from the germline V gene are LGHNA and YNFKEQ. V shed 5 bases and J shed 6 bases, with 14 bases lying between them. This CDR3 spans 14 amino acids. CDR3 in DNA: TGTGCCAGCAGCTCGATAAAGGGGTTTCAGCCCCAGCATTTT. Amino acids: CASSSIKGFQPQHF.

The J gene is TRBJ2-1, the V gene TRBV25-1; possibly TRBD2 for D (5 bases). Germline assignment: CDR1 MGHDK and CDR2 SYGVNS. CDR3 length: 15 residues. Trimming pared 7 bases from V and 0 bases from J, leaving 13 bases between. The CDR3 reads CASTPAVTSYNEQFF. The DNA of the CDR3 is TGTGCCAGCACCCCAGCGGTTACCTCCTACAATGAGCAGTTCTTC. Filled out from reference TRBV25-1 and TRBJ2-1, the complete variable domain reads EADIYQTPRYLVIGTGKKITLECSQTMGHDKMYWYQQDPGMELHLIHYSYGVNSTEKGDLSSESTVSRIRTEHFPLTLESARPSHTSQYLCASTPAVTSYNEQFFGPGTRLTVL.

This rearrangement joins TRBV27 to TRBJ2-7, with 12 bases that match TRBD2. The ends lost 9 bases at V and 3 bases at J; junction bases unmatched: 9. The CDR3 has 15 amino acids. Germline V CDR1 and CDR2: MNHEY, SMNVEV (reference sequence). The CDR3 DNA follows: TGTGCCAGTCGGCCGGGACTAGCGGGTATCTACGAGCAGTACTTC. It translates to CASRPGLAGIYEQYF.

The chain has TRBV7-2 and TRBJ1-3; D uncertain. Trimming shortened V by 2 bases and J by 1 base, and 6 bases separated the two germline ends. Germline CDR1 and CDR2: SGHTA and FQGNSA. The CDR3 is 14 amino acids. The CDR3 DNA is TGTGCCAGCAGCTTACCAGGATCTGGAAACACCATATATTTT. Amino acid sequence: CASSLPGSGNTIYF.

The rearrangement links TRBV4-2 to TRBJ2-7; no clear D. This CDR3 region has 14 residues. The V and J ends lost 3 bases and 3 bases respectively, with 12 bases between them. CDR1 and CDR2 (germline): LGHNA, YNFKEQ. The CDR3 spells CASSHLPRDYEQYF. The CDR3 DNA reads TGTGCCAGCAGCCACCTGCCGAGAGACTACGAGCAGTACTTC.

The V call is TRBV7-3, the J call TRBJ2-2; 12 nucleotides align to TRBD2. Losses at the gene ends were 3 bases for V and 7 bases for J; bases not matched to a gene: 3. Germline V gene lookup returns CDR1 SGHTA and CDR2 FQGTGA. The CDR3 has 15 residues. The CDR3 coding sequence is TGTGCCAGCAGCTTTTGGACTAGCGGGGTCGGGGAGCTGTTTTTT. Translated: CASSFWTSGVGELFF. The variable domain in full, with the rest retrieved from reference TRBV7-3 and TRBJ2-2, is GAGVSQTPSNKVTEKGKYVELRCDPISGHTALYWYRQSLGQGPEFLIYFQGTGAADDSGLPNDRFFAVRPEGSVSTLKIQRTERGDSAVYLCASSFWTSGVGELFFGEGSRLTVL.

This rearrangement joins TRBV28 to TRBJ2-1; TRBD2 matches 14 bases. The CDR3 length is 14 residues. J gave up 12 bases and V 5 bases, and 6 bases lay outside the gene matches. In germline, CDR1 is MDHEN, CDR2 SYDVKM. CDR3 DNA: TGTGCCAGCAGTCCCCGACTAGCGGGGGGGTCGCAGTTCTTC. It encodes CASSPRLAGGSQFF. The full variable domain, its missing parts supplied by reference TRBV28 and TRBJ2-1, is DVKVTQSSRYLVKRTGEKVFLECVQDMDHENMFWYRQDPGLGLRLIYFSYDVKMKEKGDIPEGYSVSREKKERFSLILESASTNQTSMYLCASSPRLAGGSQFFGPGTRLTVL.

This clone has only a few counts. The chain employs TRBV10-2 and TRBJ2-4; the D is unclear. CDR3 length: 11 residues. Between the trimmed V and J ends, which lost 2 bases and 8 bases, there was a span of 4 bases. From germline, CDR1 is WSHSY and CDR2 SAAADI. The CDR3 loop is CASSERDIQYF. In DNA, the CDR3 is TGCGCCAGCAGTGAGCGGGACATTCAGTACTTC.

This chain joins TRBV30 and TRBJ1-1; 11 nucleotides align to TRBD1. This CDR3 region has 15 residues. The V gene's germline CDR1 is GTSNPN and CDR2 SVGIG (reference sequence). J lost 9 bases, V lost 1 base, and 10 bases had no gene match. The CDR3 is CAWSAGQGVTGKAFF. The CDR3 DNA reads TGTGCCTGGAGTGCGGGACAGGGGGTCACTGGGAAAGCTTTCTTT.

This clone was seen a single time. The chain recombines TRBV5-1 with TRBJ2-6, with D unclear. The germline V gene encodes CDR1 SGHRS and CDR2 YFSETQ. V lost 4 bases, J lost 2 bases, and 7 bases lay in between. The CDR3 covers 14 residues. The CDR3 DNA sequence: TGCGCCAGCAGCGCTGGAGCTGGGGCCAACGTCCTGACTTTC. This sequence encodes CASSAGAGANVLTF.